The clone carrying this T cell receptor beta chain was detected only once. What it binds is unknown. The record originates from a study of cytomegalovirus exposure and HLA in healthy donors. Notes on the study in general: Prior analysis indicated that the majority of TCR beta V segments exhibited productivity approximately 90% or approximately 30% of the time.

Use of 60 Vbeta and 13 Jbeta primers characterized the PCR. The table came from immunoSEQ multiplex PCR; TCRdb's copy has only in-frame clones and leaves some out. Here the sample spans roughly 160,000 clones, approximately 84% being singletons. Healthy bone marrow donors made up the donors. The CDR3 loop spans 15 amino acids. Germline CDR1 MDHEN, CDR2 SYDVKM. V lost 3 bases to trimming and J lost 7 bases; unmatched junction nucleotides: 12. The TCR sequence derives from a boy younger than 10 in good health and CMV-seronegative. What was sequenced was PBMCs. The chain uses TRBV28 and TRBJ2-7; TRBD1 matches 7 bases. CDR3 in amino acids: CASSFVAGGSWEQYF. CDR3 in DNA: TGTGCCAGCAGTTTCGTTGCAGGGGGATCGTGGGAGCAGTACTTC. The variable domain in full, with the rest retrieved from reference TRBV28 and TRBJ2-7, is DVKVTQSSRYLVKRTGEKVFLECVQDMDHENMFWYRQDPGLGLRLIYFSYDVKMKEKGDIPEGYSVSREKKERFSLILESASTNQTSMYLCASSFVAGGSWEQYFGPGTRLTVT.